The clone carrying this T cell receptor (beta chain) has a single count. These data originate in a study of T cell changes during pregnancy in multiple sclerosis. The data were produced by immunoSEQ multiplex PCR, yet TCRdb's version contains in-frame clones alone and is incomplete. The data show 75,000 to 95,000 clones, around 89% seen once. The source is a female donor in good health, enrolled as a control in a pregnancy study. Sample: peripheral blood, taken in the first trimester of pregnancy.

The CDR3, as DNA: TGTGCCAGCAGCCCAGAGGGAGGGGTCGATGAGCAGTTCTTC. Translated, it gives CASSPEGGVDEQFF. This chain uses TRBV7-6 with TRBJ2-1; TRBD2 matches at 7 bases. The V and J ends lost 5 bases and 8 bases, in that order; junction bases with no gene match: 9. Germline V lookup: CDR1 SGHVS, CDR2 FNYEAQ. The CDR3 extends over 14 amino acids.